This is a list of T cell receptor beta chains from one sample in a study of PD-1 blockade in classical Hodgkin lymphoma. Some clones are missing from TCRdb's copy, which holds only in-frame ones; the method was immunoSEQ multiplex PCR. This sample carries nearly 60,000 clones, 75% to 95% of them seen once, and the ten largest clones take under 11%. The source material was peripheral blood mononuclear cells (PBMCs), sampled before the second cycle of nivolumab. These receptors all stem from a human donor with classical Hodgkin lymphoma. CDR3s include the opening cysteine and the closing phenylalanine or tryptophan. A D gene is named only where the DNA matches it firmly. Not every row has a clone size; where given, it reads once, few, many or a size class.

D gene: TRBD2; J gene: TRBJ2-7; CDR3 length: 17; clone size: .; V gene: TRBV5-1; CDR3 DNA: TGCGCCAGCAGCTTGGGACCCTCTAGCGGGGAAGCCTACGAGCAGTACTTC; CDR3 protein: CASSLGPSSGEAYEQYF
D gene: TRBD1; J gene: TRBJ1-2; CDR3 length: 12; clone size: .; V gene: TRBV7-2; CDR3 DNA: TGTGCCAGCAGCCTGGGTGCAGGGGGGTACACCTTC; CDR3 protein: CASSLGAGGYTF
D gene: TRBD2; J gene: TRBJ2-1; CDR3 length: 20; clone size: .; V gene: TRBV7-8; CDR3 DNA: TGTGCCAGCAGCTTAGCGCAAGGACTAGCGGGGGGGTCCTCCTACAATGAGCAGTTCTTC; CDR3 protein: CASSLAQGLAGGSSYNEQFF
D gene: .; J gene: TRBJ2-1; CDR3 length: 16; clone size: .; V gene: TRBV6-7; CDR3 DNA: TGTGCCAGCAGTTACTCGAATACGGATTCCTACAATGAGCAGTTCTTC; CDR3 protein: CASSYSNTDSYNEQFF
D gene: .; J gene: TRBJ1-2; CDR3 length: 15; clone size: .; V gene: TRBV6-5; CDR3 DNA: TGTGCCAGCAGTTACTCGTGGGGGCAGGGCTATGGCTACACCTTC; CDR3 protein: CASSYSWGQGYGYTF
D gene: TRBD2; J gene: TRBJ2-2; CDR3 length: 16; clone size: .; V gene: TRBV9; CDR3 DNA: TGTGCCAGCAGCGTAGTCCCTAGCGGGACCACCGGGGAGCTGTTTTTT; CDR3 protein: CASSVVPSGTTGELFF
D gene: TRBD2; J gene: TRBJ2-1; CDR3 length: 15; clone size: .; V gene: TRBV5-6; CDR3 DNA: TGTGCCAGCCGGACGGGACTAGCGGGGGGCAATGAGCAGTTCTTC; CDR3 protein: CASRTGLAGGNEQFF
D gene: .; J gene: TRBJ2-1; CDR3 length: 11; clone size: .; V gene: TRBV11-2; CDR3 DNA: TGTGCCAGCTCTAGGGGGGATGAGCAGTTCTTC; CDR3 protein: CASSRGDEQFF
D gene: .; J gene: TRBJ2-7; CDR3 length: 14; clone size: .; V gene: TRBV6-5; CDR3 DNA: TGTGCCAGCAGAAAACCAGGGGTTTCCTACGAGCAGTACTTC; CDR3 protein: CASRKPGVSYEQYF
D gene: .; J gene: TRBJ2-1; CDR3 length: 13; clone size: .; V gene: TRBV4-2; CDR3 DNA: TGTGCCAGCAGCCAAGCGGTTTACAATGAGCAGTTCTTC; CDR3 protein: CASSQAVYNEQFF
D gene: TRBD2; J gene: TRBJ2-1; CDR3 length: 15; clone size: .; V gene: TRBV5-1; CDR3 DNA: TGCGCCAGCAGCTTGGCCAGCGGGAGCCACAATGAGCAGTTCTTC; CDR3 protein: CASSLASGSHNEQFF
D gene: .; J gene: TRBJ1-5; CDR3 length: 17; clone size: .; V gene: TRBV13; CDR3 DNA: TGTGCCAGCAGCTTAGCCGGGAGTCCTCTGGGCAATCAGCCCCAGCATTTT; CDR3 protein: CASSLAGSPLGNQPQHF
D gene: .; J gene: TRBJ2-2; CDR3 length: 15; clone size: .; V gene: TRBV27; CDR3 DNA: TGTGCCAGCAGTTTAGGCGGGCCAGGAGGCGGGGAGCTGTTTTTT; CDR3 protein: CASSLGGPGGGELFF
D gene: .; J gene: TRBJ2-7; CDR3 length: 15; clone size: .; V gene: TRBV27; CDR3 DNA: TGTGCCAGCAGTCTTCTTTCGGGAGAATTTCGCGAGCAGTACTTC; CDR3 protein: CASSLLSGEFREQYF
D gene: .; J gene: TRBJ2-7; CDR3 length: 14; clone size: .; V gene: TRBV27; CDR3 DNA: TGTGCCAGCAGTTTTTTTCAGGCCTCCTACGAGCAGTACTTC; CDR3 protein: CASSFFQASYEQYF
D gene: .; J gene: TRBJ2-7; CDR3 length: 13; clone size: few; V gene: TRBV11-2; CDR3 DNA: TGTGCCAGCAGCTTAGGCGAGTCGAGCGAGCAGTACTTC; CDR3 protein: CASSLGESSEQYF
D gene: .; J gene: TRBJ1-6; CDR3 length: 15; clone size: .; V gene: TRBV30; CDR3 DNA: TGTGCCTGGAGGTTCGCAGGGGCAGATAATTCACCCCTCCACTTT; CDR3 protein: CAWRFAGADNSPLHF
D gene: .; J gene: TRBJ2-7; CDR3 length: 14; clone size: .; V gene: TRBV5-1; CDR3 DNA: TGCGCCAGCAGTCCCATGGTCTTCCTTACTGAGCAGTACTTC; CDR3 protein: CASSPMVFLTEQYF